This TCR beta chain emerged from a study of cytomegalovirus exposure and HLA in healthy donors. Concerning this clone: Its antigen is not known.

The germline V gene has CDR1 SGHTA and CDR2 FQGNSA. The germline V and J ends were trimmed by 2 bases and 0 bases, with 6 bases remaining between them. This CDR3 has 14 amino acids. The PCR had 60 Vbeta and 13 Jbeta primers. The repertoire was sequenced with immunoSEQ multiplex PCR; TCRdb's copy has only in-frame clones and lacks some. The profile shows roughly 120,000 clones, about 68% of them singletons. Study conclusions and caveats: Later genetic work tied a missense DCLRE1C variant to beta-chain V and J trimming. In vitro testing confirmed three CMV-associated chains as specific for CMV antigens.

Sequencing used PBMCs. The V call is TRBV7-2, the J call TRBJ2-3; no clear D. The receptor was derived from a woman aged 45 to 65 in good health and CMV-seropositive. The DNA for the CDR3 is TGTGCCAGCAGCTTAAGCCCTAGCACAGATACGCAGTATTTT. Its translation is CASSLSPSTDTQYF.